This paragraph covers one T cell receptor (beta chain) sequence. Participants classified as exposed had met a COVID-19 case within 2 weeks before study entry. The sample is drawn from a study of blood T cell repertoires in COVID-19. The repertoire was sequenced with immunoSEQ multiplex PCR; TCRdb's copy has only in-frame clones and lacks some. Of about 140,000 clones in the sample, around 80% were seen once. The CDR3 contains 15 residues. V gave up 4 bases and J gave up 3 bases; unmatched junction bases: 7. Germline assignment: CDR1 SGHKS and CDR2 YYEKEE (reference sequence). This chain connects TRBV5-5 to TRBJ1-3; 7 nucleotides align to TRBD1. The sequencing input was PBMCs or T cells enriched from blood (not recorded which). This TCR was sampled from a woman in her late teens or twenties who had been exposed to COVID-19. The CDR3 region is CASSLQGMDGNTIYF. The CDR3 nucleotides read TGTGCCAGCAGCCTACAGGGGATGGATGGAAACACCATATATTTT.